Reported below is one TCR beta chain. Antigen specificity is unknown. The sample comes from a study of early stage breast cancer tumors. Study-level information: Most invasive tumors, about 80% of the 16, were ER+/PR+/HER2-.

Study-wide results and limits: Enriched TCRB sequences shared across patients were mostly commonly generated sequences. Comparing each tissue with blood distinguished tumor from normal in about 85% of the 16 patients.

The method was immunoSEQ multiplex PCR; TCRdb's version includes in-frame clones alone and lacks a portion of them. The sample lists fewer than 50,000 clones; about 73% were seen once. This CDR3 has 15 residues. V dropped 1 base and J dropped 2 bases, with 12 bases sitting between them. Germline V gene data show CDR1 as MGHRA and CDR2 as YSYEKL. Sequencing was done on a sample of blood. The chain joins TRBV4-1 to TRBJ2-7, with D possibly being TRBD1 (5 bases). This clonotype was sampled from a person aged 45-65 years with breast cancer. Here the CDR3 reads CASSQAAGQTYEQYF. CDR3 in DNA: TGCGCCAGCAGCCAAGCGGCAGGACAAACCTACGAGCAGTACTTC.